This T cell receptor (beta chain) comes out of a study of T cell responses to AZD1222 COVID-19 vaccine. Overall study findings and caveats: Vaccine-associated CD4 TCRs spanned spike, dominant at 160-218 and 743-854. The donor cohort was predominantly white British with a female majority, and clonal diversity may have been underestimated. Spike-specific TCR depth and breadth grew after two AZD1222 doses. As reported, nearly half of all spike-specific TCRs target variant regions that are unmutated.

Germline lookup yields CDR1 MDHEN and CDR2 SYDVKM. The V gene end was trimmed by 5 bases and the J gene end by 4 bases; junction bases not matched to a gene: 7. There are 15 residues in the CDR3. Profiling relied on immunoSEQ multiplex PCR, and the TCRdb table lists in-frame clones only, not all of them. In the table there are approximately 150,000 clones, roughly 90% of which are singletons. Details on this clone: Its antigen remains unknown.

J is TRBJ1-2 and V is TRBV28; 10 positions match TRBD1. The specimen was peripheral blood, collected 28 days after the second AZD1222 dose. The clonotype originates from an adult who received the AZD1222 COVID-19 vaccine. The CDR3 nucleotides are TGTGCCAGCAGTCCCCGGGACAGGGGTGCCTATGGCTACACCTTC. Its protein product is CASSPRDRGAYGYTF.